This TCR beta chain was observed in a study of radiotherapy plus CTLA-4 blockade in lung cancer. TCRdb keeps only in-frame clones here, not all; method: immunoSEQ multiplex PCR. The sample consists of about 30,000 clones, under 80% of them appearing once. CDR3 size: 16 residues. Germline V gene data show CDR1 as SGDLS and CDR2 as YYNGEE. With 4 bases removed from V and 0 bases from J, the gap between germline ends came to 14 bases. Ipilimumab-mediated CTLA-4 blockade plus focal radiation was given to patients having chemo-refractory metastatic non-small-cell lung cancer. The input for sequencing was peripheral blood, taken from a patient treated with radiotherapy plus ipilimumab. This receptor was taken from a human donor with non-small cell lung cancer who had stable disease on radiotherapy plus ipilimumab. The genes are TRBV9 and TRBJ2-1; D gene uncertain. CDR3 region: CASSPPRPRSYNEQFF. The CDR3 bases are TGTGCCAGCAGCCCCCCGAGGCCTCGCTCCTACAATGAGCAGTTCTTC.